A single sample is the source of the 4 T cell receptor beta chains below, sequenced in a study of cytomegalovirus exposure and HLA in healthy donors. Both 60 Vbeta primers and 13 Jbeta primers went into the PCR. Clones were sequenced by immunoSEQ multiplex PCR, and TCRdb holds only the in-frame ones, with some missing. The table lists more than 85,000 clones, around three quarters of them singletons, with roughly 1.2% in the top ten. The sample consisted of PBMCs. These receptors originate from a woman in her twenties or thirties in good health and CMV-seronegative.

CDR3 DNA: TGTGCCAGCAGTCCAGGGACTCTCTCTGGGGCCAACGTCCTGACTTTC. Amino acids: CASSPGTLSGANVLTF. The chain uses TRBV28 and TRBJ2-6; possibly TRBD2 for D (6 bases). V lost 5 bases and J lost 0, with 11 bases in between. The germline CDR1 and CDR2 sequences are MDHEN and SYDVKM. This CDR3 has 16 residues.

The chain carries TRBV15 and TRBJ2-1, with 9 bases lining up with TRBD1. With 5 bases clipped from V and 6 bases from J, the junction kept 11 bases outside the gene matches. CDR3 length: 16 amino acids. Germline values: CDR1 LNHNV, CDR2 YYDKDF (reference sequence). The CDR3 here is CATSGLRDRESNEQFF. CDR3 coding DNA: TGTGCCACCAGCGGACTCCGGGACAGGGAAAGCAATGAGCAGTTCTTC.

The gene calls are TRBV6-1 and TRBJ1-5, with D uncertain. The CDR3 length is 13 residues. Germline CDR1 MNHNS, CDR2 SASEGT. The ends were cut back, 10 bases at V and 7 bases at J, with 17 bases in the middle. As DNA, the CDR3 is TGTGCCACCAGGAGGGATCTATCACAGCCCCAGCATTTT. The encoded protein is CATRRDLSQPQHF.

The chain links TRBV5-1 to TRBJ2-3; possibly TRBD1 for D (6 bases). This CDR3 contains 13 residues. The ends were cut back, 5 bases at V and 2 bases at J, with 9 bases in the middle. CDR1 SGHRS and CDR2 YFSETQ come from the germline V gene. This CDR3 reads CASSPGATDTQYF. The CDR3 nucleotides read TGCGCCAGCAGTCCAGGGGCCACAGATACGCAGTATTTT.